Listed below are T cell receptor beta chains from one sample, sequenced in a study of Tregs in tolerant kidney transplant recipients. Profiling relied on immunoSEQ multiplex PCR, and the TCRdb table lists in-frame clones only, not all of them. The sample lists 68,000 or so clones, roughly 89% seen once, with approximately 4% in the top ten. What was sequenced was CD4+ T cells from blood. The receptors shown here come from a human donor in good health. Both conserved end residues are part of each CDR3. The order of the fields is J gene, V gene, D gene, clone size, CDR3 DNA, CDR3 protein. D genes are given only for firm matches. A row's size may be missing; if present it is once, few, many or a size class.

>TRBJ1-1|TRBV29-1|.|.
TGCAGCGTGAAAATAACAGGGAACACTGAAGCTTTCTTT
CSVKITGNTEAFF
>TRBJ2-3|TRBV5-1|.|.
TGCGCCAGCAGCCCACTCGGGACACCTATAATTAACACAGATACGCAGTATTTT
CASSPLGTPIINTDTQYF
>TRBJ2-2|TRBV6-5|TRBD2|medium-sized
TGTGCCAGCAGTTACGTTGGGACTAGCGTCGGGGAGCTGTTTTTT
CASSYVGTSVGELFF
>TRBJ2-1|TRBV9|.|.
TGTGCCAGCAGCGTATTAGGGAGAGGGTCCTACAATGAGCAGTTCTTC
CASSVLGRGSYNEQFF
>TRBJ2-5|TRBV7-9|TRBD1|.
TGTGCCAGCAGCCTCGGGACCCCAGGGGGCCAAGAGACCCAGTACTTC
CASSLGTPGGQETQYF
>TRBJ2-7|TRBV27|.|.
TGTGCCAGCAGTTTGCGCGGGGAATCGTCCTACGAGCAGTACTTC
CASSLRGESSYEQYF
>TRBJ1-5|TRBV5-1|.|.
TGCGCCAGCAGCTACGGGACAAGCAATCAGCCCCAGCATTTT
CASSYGTSNQPQHF
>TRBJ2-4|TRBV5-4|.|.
TGTGCCAGCAGCTTGGCAGGTTCACAAAACATTCAGTACTTC
CASSLAGSQNIQYF
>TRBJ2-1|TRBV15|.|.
TGTGCCACCAGCAGAGAAACGGGAGTAAGGAATGAGCAGTTCTTC
CATSRETGVRNEQFF
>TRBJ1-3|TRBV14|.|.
TGTGCCAGCAGCGCTAAAGGGAGCACCATATATTTT
CASSAKGSTIYF
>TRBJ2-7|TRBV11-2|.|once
TGTGCCAGCAGCTTAACTAGCTTAATGGGTGAGCAGTACTTC
CASSLTSLMGEQYF
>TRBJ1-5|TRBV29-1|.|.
TGCAGCGTTGAAGTGGGAGGAAATCAGCCCCAGCATTTT
CSVEVGGNQPQHF
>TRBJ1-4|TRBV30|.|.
TGTGCCTGGACCCGATGGGGAACTAATGAAAAACTGTTTTTT
CAWTRWGTNEKLFF
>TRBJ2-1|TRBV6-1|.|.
TGTGCCAGCAGTGCCATCATCGGCGGGGCGTACAATGAGCAGTTCTTC
CASSAIIGGAYNEQFF
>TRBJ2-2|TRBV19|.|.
TGTGCCAGTAGTATCGGGCCCACCGGGGAGCTGTTTTTT
CASSIGPTGELFF
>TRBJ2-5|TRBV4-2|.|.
TGTGCCAGCAGCCGCGACCCCTTAGGATTCAGGGCGGAGGAGACCCAGTACTTC
CASSRDPLGFRAEETQYF
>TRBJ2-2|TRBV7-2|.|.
TGTGCCAGCAGCCAGTCTCTGCAGAACACCGGGGAGCTGTTTTTT
CASSQSLQNTGELFF
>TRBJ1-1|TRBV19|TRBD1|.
TGTGCCACCCGGGAGGGGGCGAAGACTGAAGCTTTCTTT
CATREGAKTEAFF
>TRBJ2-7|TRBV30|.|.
TGTGCCTGGAGTGTTTCCTACGAGCAGTACTTC
CAWSVSYEQYF
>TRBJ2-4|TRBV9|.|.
TGTGCCAGCAGCCCCGCGGGGTCACACGGAAACATTCAGTACTTC
CASSPAGSHGNIQYF
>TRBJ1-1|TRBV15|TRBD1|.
TGTGCCACCAGCAGAACAGGGGTATACACTGAAGCTTTCTTT
CATSRTGVYTEAFF
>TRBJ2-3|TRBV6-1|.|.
TGTGCCAGCAGTTCCTTCTACGATACGCAGTATTTT
CASSSFYDTQYF
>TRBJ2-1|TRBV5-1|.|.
TGCGCCAGCAGCTTGGAGTCACTTAACAATGAGCAGTTCTTC
CASSLESLNNEQFF
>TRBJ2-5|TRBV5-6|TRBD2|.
TGTGCCAGCAGCTTGGCGGGGGGTTCGGAGACCCAGTACTTC
CASSLAGGSETQYF
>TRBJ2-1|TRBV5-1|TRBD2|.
TGCGCCAGCAGCTTCTCTGCTAGCGGGAGCTCCTACAATGAGCAGTTCTTC
CASSFSASGSSYNEQFF
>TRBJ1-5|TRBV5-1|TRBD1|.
TGCGCCAGCAGCTTGGCCCCGACAGGGACGGGGGGTCAGCCCCAGCATTTT
CASSLAPTGTGGQPQHF
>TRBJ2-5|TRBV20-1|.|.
TGCAGTGTACAGGTTCAAGAGACCCAGTACTTC
CSVQVQETQYF
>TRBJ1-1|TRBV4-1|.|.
TGCGCCAGCAGCCAGGAGGGACTCACGAACACTGAAGCTTTCTTT
CASSQEGLTNTEAFF
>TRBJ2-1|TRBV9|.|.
TGTGCCAGCAGCGTAGCTGGGGCCCGGGAGCAGTTCTTC
CASSVAGAREQFF
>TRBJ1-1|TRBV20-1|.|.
TGCAGTGCTCGACAGCTGACTGAAGCTTTCTTT
CSARQLTEAFF
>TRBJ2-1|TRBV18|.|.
TGTGCCAGCTCACCAGCAGGGGCCACTTACAATGAGCAGTTCTTC
CASSPAGATYNEQFF
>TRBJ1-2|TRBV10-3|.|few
TGTGCCATCCACCAAGGGGGAGACAGTTCGAGTAAGGGCTACACCTTC
CAIHQGGDSSSKGYTF
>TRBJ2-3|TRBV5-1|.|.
TGCGCCAGCAGCACGGGCGGCCCTACAGATACGCAGTATTTT
CASSTGGPTDTQYF
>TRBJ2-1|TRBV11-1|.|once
TGTGCCAGCAGCTTAAGGTTCCAGGGTGAGCAGTTCTTC
CASSLRFQGEQFF
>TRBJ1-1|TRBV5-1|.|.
TGCGCCAGCAGCTTGATATTGAACACTGAAGCTTTCTTT
CASSLILNTEAFF
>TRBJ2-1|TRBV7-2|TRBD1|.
TGTGCCAGCATCCCGGACAGGGCTGGACACAATGAGCAGTTCTTC
CASIPDRAGHNEQFF
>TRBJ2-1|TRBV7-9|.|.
TGTGCCAGCAGCGATTACGTGGGGACAACTGAGCAGTTCTTC
CASSDYVGTTEQFF
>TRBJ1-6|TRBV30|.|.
TGTGCCTGGAGACCCCAGGGAGCTAATTCACCCCTCCACTTT
CAWRPQGANSPLHF
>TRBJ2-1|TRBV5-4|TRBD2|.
TGTGCCAGCAGCGGCACTAGCGGGTTCCGCTCCTACAATGAGCAGTTCTTC
CASSGTSGFRSYNEQFF
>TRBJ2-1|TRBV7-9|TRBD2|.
TGTGTAAGCCTCCTAGCGGGAGGGCCGCAATACAATGAGCAGTTCTTC
CVSLLAGGPQYNEQFF
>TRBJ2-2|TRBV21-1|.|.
TGTGCCAGCAGCAAAAGGACAGGAGAGACCACCGGGGAGCTGTTTTTT
CASSKRTGETTGELFF